The entry that follows covers one TCR beta chain sequence. The data stem from a study of PD-1 and CTLA-4 blockade in melanoma. Assay used: immunoSEQ multiplex PCR; TCRdb lists only in-frame clones, some missing. The data contain approximately 33,000 clones, roughly 90% of them singletons. V was clipped by 4 bases and J by 6 bases, with 8 bases between them. Germline assignment: CDR1 SGDLS and CDR2 YYNGEE. The CDR3 length is 12 residues. The source was CD8+ T cells from peripheral blood, collected from a patient given anti-PD-1 treatment. The gene calls are TRBV9 and TRBJ2-1; D is undetermined. The clonotype originates from a human donor with melanoma. CDR3 sequence (DNA): TGTGCCAGCAGCAAACCGAGCAATGAGCAGTTCTTC. It encodes CASSKPSNEQFF.